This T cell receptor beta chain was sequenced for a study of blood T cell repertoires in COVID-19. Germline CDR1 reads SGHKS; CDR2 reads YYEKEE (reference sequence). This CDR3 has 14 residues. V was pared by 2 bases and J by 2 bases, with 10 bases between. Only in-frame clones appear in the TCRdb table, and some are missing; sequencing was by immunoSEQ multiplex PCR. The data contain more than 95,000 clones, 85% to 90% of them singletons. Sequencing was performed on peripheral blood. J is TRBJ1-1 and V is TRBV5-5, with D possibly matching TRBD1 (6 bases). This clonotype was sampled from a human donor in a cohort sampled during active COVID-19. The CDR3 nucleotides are TGTGCCAGCAGCTTACAGGGTGGAAACACTGAAGCTTTCTTT. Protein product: CASSLQGGNTEAFF. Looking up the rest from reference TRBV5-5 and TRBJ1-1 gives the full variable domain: DAGVTQSPTHLIKTRGQQVTLRCSPISGHKSVSWYQQVLGQGPQFIFQYYEKEERGRGNFPDRFSARQFPNYSSELNVNALLLGDSALYLCASSLQGGNTEAFFGQGTRLTVV.